This TCR beta chain was sequenced during a study of regulatory T cells in long-lasting Graves disease. Study-level points and caveats: Those with persistent disease had in common more public clonotypes (2,741) than new patients (966).

For this clonotype: Its antigen is still unknown. This may come from a read error, since a much larger clone is one base off.

To make TCR beta libraries, researchers used iRepertoire HTBI primers and Arm-PCR of CDR3 regions. A single record per CDR3 protein comes from TCRdb applying MiXCR to the multiplex PCR reads. Of about 440,000 distinct CDR3 sequences listed, about 15% are singletons. Time point of the sample: newly diagnosed GD, antithyroid drugs for less than 3 months. The TCR library used RNA extracted from PBMCs. This CDR3 spans 15 amino acids. CDR1 is DFQATT, CDR2 SNEGSKA, per germline (reference sequence). These same data were also listed under a study on T cells in Graves' hyperthyroidism and ophthalmopathy. That study reports: Thyroid ultrasound and orbital computed tomography, with clinical symptoms and serum thyroxine and TRAb, informed diagnoses. A first-round RT-PCR of the TCR CDR3 used the HTBI primer set. Most expanded thyroid clonotypes above 0.001 recurred in blood.

The source of this sequence is a woman in her 30s with Graves disease. The rearrangement uses TRBV20-1 and TRBJ2-3, with 7 nucleotides matching TRBD2. The sample consisted of peripheral blood mononuclear cells (PBMCs), taken at new diagnosis, from a patient treated with antithyroid drugs. The CDR3 region is CSASGAGLGTETQYF. The DNA of the CDR3 is TGCAGTGCTAGCGGAGCGGGATTGGGAACAGAAACGCAGTATTTT.